This T cell receptor (beta chain) was identified during a study of blood T cell repertoires in COVID-19. Across the study: From the United States, Italy and Spain came samples of acute and convalescent COVID-19. Nucleic acid was either cDNA or gDNA, and it came from T cells, B-cell-depleted T cells, or PBMCs.

The V end lost 6 bases, the J end lost 4 bases, and 16 bases lay between the germline ends. This CDR3 is 15 amino acids long. Germline V gene lookup returns CDR1 LNHDA and CDR2 SQIVND (reference sequence). TCRdb's copy holds only in-frame clones and misses some; the assay was immunoSEQ multiplex PCR. The sample has nearly 70,000 clones; 88% are singletons. The sample taken for sequencing was peripheral blood. This clonotype was obtained from a woman aged 70-85 years with acute or convalescent COVID-19. V usage is TRBV19 and J usage is TRBJ2-1; D is perhaps TRBD2 (6 bases). CDR3: CASRVRREGYNEQFF. CDR3 nucleotides: TGTGCCAGTAGGGTCAGGCGGGAAGGTTACAATGAGCAGTTCTTC.